This T cell receptor (beta chain) came from a study of breast tumors, draining lymph nodes, adjacent tissues. CDR3 size: 17 residues. V dropped 4 bases and J dropped 3 bases, with 19 bases sitting between them. Germline V CDR1 and CDR2: SGHRS, YFSETQ. Breast cancer patients provided tissue from their axillary draining lymph nodes. Whole-study findings and limits: Most tumor T cells seemingly derive from lymph node, then expand in tumor. Tumor T cell lymph node origin was a supported hypothesis, not proven. Luminal-like breast cancer showed significantly higher tumor–nontumor repertoire similarity than basal-like. Compared with lymph nodes, tumors were less diverse; compared with nontumor tissue, more.

This clonotype was observed many times. What it recognizes is unknown. TCRdb re-analysed the multiplex PCR reads in MiXCR, keeping a single row per CDR3 protein. This sample yields approximately 250,000 distinct CDR3 sequences, of which less than 40% are seen a single time; 3% to 4% belongs to the top ten. The chain recombines TRBV5-1 with TRBJ2-2; TRBD2 is a possible D gene (5 bases). Sequencing was performed on axillary lymph node tissue. The sequence derives from a female donor with breast cancer. Some clones in this sample may be carry-over from other donors' samples. CDR3: CASSLGGVALDTGELFF. CDR3 bases: TGCGCCAGCAGCCTGGGTGGGGTAGCGCTGGACACCGGGGAGCTGTTTTTT.